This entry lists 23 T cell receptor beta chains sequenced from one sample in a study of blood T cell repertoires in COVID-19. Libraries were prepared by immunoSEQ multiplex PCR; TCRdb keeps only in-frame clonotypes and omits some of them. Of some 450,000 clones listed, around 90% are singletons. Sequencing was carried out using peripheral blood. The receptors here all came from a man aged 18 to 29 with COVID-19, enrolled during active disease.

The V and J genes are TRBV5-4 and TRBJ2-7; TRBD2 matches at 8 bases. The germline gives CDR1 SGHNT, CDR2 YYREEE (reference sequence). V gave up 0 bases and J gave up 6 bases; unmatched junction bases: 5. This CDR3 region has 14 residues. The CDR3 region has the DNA TGTGCCAGCAGCTTGGTGACTAGCGCTCTCGAGCAGTACTTC. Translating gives CASSLVTSALEQYF.

CDR3 in amino acids: CASSLVQGYTEAFF. In DNA form, the CDR3 reads TGTGCCAGCAGTTTAGTACAGGGGTACACTGAAGCTTTCTTT. The chain uses TRBV27 and TRBJ1-1, with 7 bases that match TRBD1. Germline assignment: CDR1 MNHEY and CDR2 SMNVEV (reference sequence). V was pared by 2 bases and J by 3 bases, with 3 bases of the junction left unmatched. This CDR3 has 14 residues.

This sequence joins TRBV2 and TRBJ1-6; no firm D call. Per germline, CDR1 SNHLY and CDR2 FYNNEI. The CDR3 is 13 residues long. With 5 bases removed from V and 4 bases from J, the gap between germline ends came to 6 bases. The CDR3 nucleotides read TGTGCCAGCAGTTCAGGATATAATTCACCCCTCCACTTT. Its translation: CASSSGYNSPLHF. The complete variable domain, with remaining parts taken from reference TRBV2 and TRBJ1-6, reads EPEVTQTPSHQVTQMGQEVILRCVPISNHLYFYWYRQILGQKVEFLVSFYNNEISEKSEIFDDQFSVERPDGSNFTLKIRSTKLEDSAMYFCASSSGYNSPLHFGNGTRLTVT.

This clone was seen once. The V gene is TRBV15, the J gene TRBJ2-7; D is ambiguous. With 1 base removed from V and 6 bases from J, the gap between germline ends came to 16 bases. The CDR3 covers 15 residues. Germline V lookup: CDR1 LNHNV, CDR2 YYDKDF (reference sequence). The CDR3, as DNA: TGTGCCACCAGCAGAGTGGAGTCGGAGTCGCGCGAGCAGTACTTC. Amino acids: CATSRVESESREQYF. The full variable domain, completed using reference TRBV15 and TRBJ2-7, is DAMVIQNPRYQVTQFGKPVTLSCSQTLNHNVMYWYQQKSSQAPKLLFHYYDKDFNNEADTPDNFQSRRPNTSFCFLDIRSPGLGDTAMYLCATSRVESESREQYFGPGTRLTVT.

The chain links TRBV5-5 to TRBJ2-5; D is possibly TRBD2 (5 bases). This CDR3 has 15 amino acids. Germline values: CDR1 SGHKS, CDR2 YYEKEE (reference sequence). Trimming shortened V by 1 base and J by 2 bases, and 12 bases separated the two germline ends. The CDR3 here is CASSLRGNGQETQYF. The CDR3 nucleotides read TGTGCCAGCAGCTTGCGAGGGAATGGGCAAGAGACCCAGTACTTC.

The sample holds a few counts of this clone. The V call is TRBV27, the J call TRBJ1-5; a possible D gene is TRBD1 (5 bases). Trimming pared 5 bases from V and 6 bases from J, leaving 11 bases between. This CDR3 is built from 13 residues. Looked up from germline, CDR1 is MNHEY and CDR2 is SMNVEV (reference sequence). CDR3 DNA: TGTGCCAGCAGTGGGGCAGGCGCTCAGCCCCAGCATTTT. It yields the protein CASSGAGAQPQHF.

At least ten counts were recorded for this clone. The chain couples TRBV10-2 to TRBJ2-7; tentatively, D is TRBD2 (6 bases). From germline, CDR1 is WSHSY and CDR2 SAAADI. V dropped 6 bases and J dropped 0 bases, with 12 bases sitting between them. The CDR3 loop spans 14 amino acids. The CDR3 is CASRPGLHSYEQYF. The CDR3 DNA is TGCGCCAGCAGGCCGGGACTGCACTCCTACGAGCAGTACTTC.

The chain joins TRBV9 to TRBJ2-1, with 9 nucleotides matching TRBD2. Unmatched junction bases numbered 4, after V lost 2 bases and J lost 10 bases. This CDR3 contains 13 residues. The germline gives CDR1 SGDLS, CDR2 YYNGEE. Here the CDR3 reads CASSVSGGTEQFF. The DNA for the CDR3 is TGTGCCAGCAGCGTCAGCGGGGGGACGGAGCAGTTCTTC.

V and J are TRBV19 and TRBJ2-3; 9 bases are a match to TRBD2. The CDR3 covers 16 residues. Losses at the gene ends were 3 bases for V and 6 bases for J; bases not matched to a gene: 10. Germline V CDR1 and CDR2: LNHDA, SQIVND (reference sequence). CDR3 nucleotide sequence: TGTGCCAGTAGTATTGACCCAGCGGGAGGTGTGGATACGCAGTATTTT. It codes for CASSIDPAGGVDTQYF.

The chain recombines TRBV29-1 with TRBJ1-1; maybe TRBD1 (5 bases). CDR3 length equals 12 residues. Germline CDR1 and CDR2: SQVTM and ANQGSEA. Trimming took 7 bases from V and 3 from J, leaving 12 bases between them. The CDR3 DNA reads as TGCAGCGCCCGGGGGGGGTACACTGAAGCTTTCTTT. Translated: CSARGGYTEAFF.

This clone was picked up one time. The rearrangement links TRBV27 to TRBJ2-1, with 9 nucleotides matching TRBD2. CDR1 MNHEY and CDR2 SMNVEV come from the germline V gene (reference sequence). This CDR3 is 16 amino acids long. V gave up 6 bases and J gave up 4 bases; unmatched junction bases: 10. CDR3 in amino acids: CASRQPRAGGYNEQFF. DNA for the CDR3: TGTGCCAGCAGACAACCCAGGGCGGGGGGGTACAATGAGCAGTTCTTC.

In nucleotides, the CDR3 is TGTGCCAGCAGCCCAGTTAGCGGGAGAGCCTACGAGCAGTACTTC. As protein: CASSPVSGRAYEQYF. The chain carries TRBV6-5 and TRBJ2-7; 9 bases align to TRBD2. The length of the CDR3 is 15 residues. Losses at the gene ends were 6 bases for V and 2 bases for J; bases not matched to a gene: 8. Germline V gene lookup returns CDR1 MNHEY and CDR2 SVGAGI.

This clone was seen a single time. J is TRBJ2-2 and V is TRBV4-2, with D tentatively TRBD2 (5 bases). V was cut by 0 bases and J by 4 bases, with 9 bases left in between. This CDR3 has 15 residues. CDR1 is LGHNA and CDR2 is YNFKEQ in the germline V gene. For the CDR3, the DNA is TGTGCCAGCAGCCAAGAGACTGGACTCACCGGGGAGCTGTTTTTT. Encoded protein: CASSQETGLTGELFF.

The CDR3 is CASTHGGSYEQYF. In DNA, the CDR3 is TGTGCCAGCACCCACGGGGGATCCTACGAGCAGTACTTC. This sequence joins TRBV6-6 and TRBJ2-7; D is perhaps TRBD2 (6 bases). Germline-derived CDR1 and CDR2 are MNHNY and SVGAGI (reference sequence). This CDR3 region has 13 residues. Trimming removed 7 bases from V and 1 base from J, with 11 bases in between.

CDR3 loop: CASSLALIDSGNEQFF. The CDR3 DNA is TGTGCCAGCAGCTTAGCGCTTATTGATAGCGGCAATGAGCAGTTCTTC. The chain is built from TRBV7-9 and TRBJ2-1, with D maybe TRBD2 (6 bases). This CDR3 has 16 amino acids. Germline CDR1 is SEHNR and CDR2 is FQNEAQ (reference sequence). Trimming took 0 bases from V and 6 from J, leaving 15 bases between them.

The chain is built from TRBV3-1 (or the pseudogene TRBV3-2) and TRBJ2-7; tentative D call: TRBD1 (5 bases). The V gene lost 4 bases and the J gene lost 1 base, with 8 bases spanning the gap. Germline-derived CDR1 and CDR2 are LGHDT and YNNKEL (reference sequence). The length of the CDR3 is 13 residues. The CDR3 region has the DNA TGTGCCAGCAGCCGACCAGGGTCCTACGAGCAGTACTTC. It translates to CASSRPGSYEQYF.

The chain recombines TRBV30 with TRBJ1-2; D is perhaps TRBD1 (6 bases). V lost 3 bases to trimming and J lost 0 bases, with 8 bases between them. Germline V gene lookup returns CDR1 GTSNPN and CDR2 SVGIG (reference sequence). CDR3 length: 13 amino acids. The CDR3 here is CAWRGGSNYGYTF. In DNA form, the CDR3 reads TGTGCCTGGAGAGGGGGATCTAACTATGGCTACACCTTC.

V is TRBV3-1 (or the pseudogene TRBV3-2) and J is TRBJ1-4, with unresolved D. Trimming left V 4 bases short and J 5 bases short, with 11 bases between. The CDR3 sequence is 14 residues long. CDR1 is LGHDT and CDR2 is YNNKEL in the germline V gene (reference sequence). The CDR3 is CASSLDSLNEKLFF. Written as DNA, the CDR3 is TGTGCCAGCAGCCTGGACTCCTTGAATGAAAAACTGTTTTTT.

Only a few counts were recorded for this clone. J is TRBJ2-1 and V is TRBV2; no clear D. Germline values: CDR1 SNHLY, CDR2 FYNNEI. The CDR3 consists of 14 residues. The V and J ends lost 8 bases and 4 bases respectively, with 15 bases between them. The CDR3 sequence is CASGVASLYNEQFF. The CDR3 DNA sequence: TGTGCCAGCGGTGTGGCCTCCCTTTACAATGAGCAGTTCTTC.

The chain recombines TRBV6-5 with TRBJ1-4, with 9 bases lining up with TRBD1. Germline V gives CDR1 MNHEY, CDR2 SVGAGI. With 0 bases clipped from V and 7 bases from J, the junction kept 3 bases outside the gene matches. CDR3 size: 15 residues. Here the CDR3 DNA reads TGTGCCAGCAGTTACTCGGACAGGGGAGGTGAAAAACTGTTTTTT. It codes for CASSYSDRGGEKLFF.

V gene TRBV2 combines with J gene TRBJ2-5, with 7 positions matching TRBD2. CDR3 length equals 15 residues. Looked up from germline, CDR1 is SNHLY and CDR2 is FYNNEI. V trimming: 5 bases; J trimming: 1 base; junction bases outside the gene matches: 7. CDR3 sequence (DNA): TGTGCCAGCAGTCCCCTTAGCGGGCCCCAAGAGACCCAGTACTTC. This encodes CASSPLSGPQETQYF.

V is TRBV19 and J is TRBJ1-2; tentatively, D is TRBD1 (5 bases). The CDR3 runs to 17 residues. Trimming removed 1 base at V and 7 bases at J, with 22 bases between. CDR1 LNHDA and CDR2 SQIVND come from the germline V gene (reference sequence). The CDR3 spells CASSIAGSRTPQIGYTF. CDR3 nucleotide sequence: TGTGCCAGTAGTATAGCCGGGAGCCGGACACCTCAAATTGGCTACACCTTC.

CDR3 sequence reads: CASSRPGDTDTQYF. The CDR3 nucleotides are TGTGCCAGTAGTAGGCCCGGGGACACAGATACGCAGTATTTT. The chain employs TRBV19 and TRBJ2-3; D perhaps matches TRBD2 (5 bases). V was shortened by 4 bases and J by 2 bases, with 10 bases between the two germline ends. The CDR3 extends over 14 amino acids. Germline-derived CDR1 and CDR2 are LNHDA and SQIVND (reference sequence).